Each of the 6 T cell receptor beta chains below was sequenced from the same sample in a study of beta chain features in type 1 diabetes. The whole isolated RNA underwent reverse transcription, so sequencing captured expressed TCRB transcripts. Assay: immunoSEQ multiplex PCR; the TCRdb copy retains only in-frame clones and omits some. Among about 180,000 clones listed, about 13% were seen once. Sequenced input: central memory CD4+ T cells from blood. These receptors were obtained from a woman between 18 and 29 years old in good health.

Notes on this clone: Other DNA sequences in this specimen translate into the identical CDR3. V usage is TRBV9 and J usage is TRBJ2-7; 7 bases align to TRBD2. The length of the CDR3 is 15 residues. Germline V lookup: CDR1 SGDLS, CDR2 YYNGEE. J lost 2 bases, V lost 0 bases, and 5 bases had no gene match. The CDR3 here is CASSVGLAATYEQYF. CDR3 sequence (DNA): TGTGCCAGCAGCGTAGGGCTAGCGGCAACCTACGAGCAGTACTTC.

This clone has more than one count but fewer than ten. The junction differs from germline at one of its ends, possibly a read error. The gene calls are TRBV11-2 and TRBJ1-2; TRBD1 matches 8 bases. The CDR3 length is 14 residues. Germline V gene lookup returns CDR1 SGHAT and CDR2 FQNNGV. The CDR3 coding sequence is TGCGCCAGCAGCCTAAAGGACAGGGTCCATGGCTACACCTTC. Translating it yields CASSLKDRVHGYTF.

CDR3 coding DNA: TGTGCCAGCAGCCGACAGGGATTTGATCAGCCCCAGCATTTT. This gives the protein CASSRQGFDQPQHF. The rearrangement uses TRBV5-6 and TRBJ1-5; 7 nucleotides align to TRBD1. CDR1 and CDR2 from the germline V gene are SGHDT and YYEEEE. The CDR3 contains 14 residues. V was pared by 4 bases and J by 5 bases, with 6 bases of the junction left unmatched.

The J gene is TRBJ2-1, the V gene TRBV28; D perhaps matches TRBD1 (5 bases). The V end was cut by 4 bases, the J end by 7 bases, with 17 bases between. The CDR3 sequence is 15 residues long. Germline values: CDR1 MDHEN, CDR2 SYDVKM. CDR3 protein: CASSSSGLKRNEQFF. For the CDR3, the DNA is TGTGCCAGCAGTTCTTCAGGGTTGAAAAGGAATGAGCAGTTCTTC. Looking up the rest from reference TRBV28 and TRBJ2-1 gives the full variable domain: DVKVTQSSRYLVKRTGEKVFLECVQDMDHENMFWYRQDPGLGLRLIYFSYDVKMKEKGDIPEGYSVSREKKERFSLILESASTNQTSMYLCASSSSGLKRNEQFFGPGTRLTVL.

The J gene is TRBJ2-1, the V gene TRBV18, with TRBD1 matching over 9 bases. Germline CDR1 is KGHSH and CDR2 is LQKENI. There are 15 residues in the CDR3. J lost 4 bases, V lost 3 bases, and 4 bases had no gene match. CDR3 residues: CASSPGTGNYNEQFF. The CDR3 bases are TGTGCCAGCTCACCGGGGACAGGGAATTACAATGAGCAGTTCTTC.

The J gene is TRBJ2-7, the V gene TRBV19; 7 nucleotides line up with TRBD1. The CDR3 has 15 amino acids. Germline lookup yields CDR1 LNHDA and CDR2 SQIVND (reference sequence). V was clipped by 2 bases and J by 4 bases; unmatched bases: 8. CDR3: CASSIRGTATYEQYF. CDR3 bases: TGTGCCAGTAGTATACGTGGGACAGCGACTTACGAGCAGTACTTC.